This TCR beta chain was recovered during a study of radiotherapy plus CTLA-4 blockade in lung cancer. Study-level points and caveats: Reportedly, early blood T cell clone dynamics best predicted response, with interferon-beta. Tumor-derived TCR clones expanded in blood after radiotherapy plus ipilimumab.

The V gene end was trimmed by 6 bases and the J gene end by 3 bases; junction bases not matched to a gene: 4. This CDR3 is built from 14 residues. In germline, CDR1 is KGHSH, CDR2 LQKENI. The repertoire was sequenced with immunoSEQ multiplex PCR; TCRdb's copy has only in-frame clones and lacks some. In the table there are about 49,000 clones, approximately 90% of which are singletons. A note on this clone: The antigen is undetermined.

This sample comprised peripheral blood, obtained from a patient treated with radiotherapy plus ipilimumab. The chain recombines TRBV18 with TRBJ2-3; 9 bases match TRBD1. This receptor was identified in a human donor with non-small cell lung cancer whose response to radiotherapy plus ipilimumab could not be evaluated. The CDR3 reads CASSWDRVTDTQYF. The CDR3 DNA follows: TGTGCCAGCTCCTGGGACAGGGTGACAGATACGCAGTATTTT.